This T cell receptor beta chain was observed in a study of breast tumors, draining lymph nodes, adjacent tissues (dated by TCRdb to the mid-2010s). Study-wide context: Breast cancer patients provided tumor, adjacent nontumor tissue and axillary lymph nodes, and the study compared the TCR beta repertoires across these three sources. In human breast cancer, the study set out to evaluate how tumor, surrounding tissue and draining lymph node repertoires relate to one another and whether T cells may move between these sites. The full study reports these points: The data were considered consistent with most tumor T cells being derived from the lymph node and subsequently expanding within tumor tissue. The study presented the conclusion that tumor T cells originate in lymph nodes as consistent with a hypothesis, not as something directly demonstrated. Tumor and nontumor tissue repertoires were significantly more similar in luminal-like than in basal-like breast cancer. Tumors showed preferential V and J gene usage, and their T-cell repertoire diversity fell below that of lymph nodes yet above that of nontumor tissue.

The listed sequencing device is Illumina HiSeq 2000. TCR beta chain libraries were generated by multiplex PCR amplification. High-throughput sequencing was used to analyze the amplified TCR beta chain products. TCRdb's own reprocessing of the public reads used fastp at Q25 and MiXCR and kept productive beta chains. Each entry is one CDR3 protein sequence, shown with its most common DNA and genes. Recorded for this sample are approximately 230,000 distinct CDR3 sequences; less than 40% of them occurred a single time. The ten largest clones represent 3.6% of the sample. Lymph node samples were obtained from the axillary draining lymph nodes of breast cancer patients. With regard to this clonotype: Its antigen is currently not known. No clone much larger than this one lies a single base away; base qualities are absent.

The germline V gene specifies SGHTA as CDR1 and FQGTGA as CDR2. The V end loses 6 bases and the J end loses 2 bases, and a stretch of 21 bases separates them. Counted from cysteine to phenylalanine, this CDR3 has 17 amino acids. The sequence is cut down to CDR3 DNA, 51 bases in frame from base 1. Sequencing used axillary lymph node tissue. The sequence was obtained from a female donor with breast cancer. Some clones in this sample may be carry-over from other donors' samples. The sequence joins TRBV7-3 to TRBJ2-3; possibly the D gene is TRBD2, per 6 matching bases. In nucleotides, the sequence is TGTGCCAGCAGATACGGGACTGGCGCGGGGATCACAGATACGCAGTATTTT. Its protein reads: CASRYGTGAGITDTQYF.